A selection of T cell receptor beta chains follows, all from one sample in a study of blood T cell repertoires in COVID-19. Generated by immunoSEQ multiplex PCR, the TCRdb table keeps only in-frame clones and is missing some. The repertoire includes some 180,000 clones, around 80% of them detected once, and roughly 13% sits in the top ten. The sample was peripheral blood. Receptor source: a human donor in a cohort sampled during active COVID-19. Both conserved end residues are part of each CDR3. D genes are given only for firm matches. Where a row states a size, it is once, few, many or the class of an expanded clone; other rows omit it.

j_gene,d_gene,abundance,v_gene,CDR3aa,CDR3nt
TRBJ2-2,-,-,TRBV18,CASSPSSAGELFF,TGTGCCAGCTCACCATCTTCTGCCGGGGAGCTGTTTTTT
TRBJ2-7,-,-,TRBV2,CASSPTGLNEQYF,TGTGCCAGCAGCCCCACGGGACTTAACGAGCAGTACTTC
TRBJ1-3,-,-,TRBV3-1/TRBV3-2,CASSRQGGSGNTIYF,TGTGCCAGCAGCCGTCAGGGAGGTTCTGGAAACACCATATATTTT
TRBJ1-4,-,few,TRBV28,CASSFRSRRGNEKLFF,TGTGCCAGCAGTTTCCGATCACGGCGGGGTAATGAAAAACTGTTTTTT
TRBJ2-2,TRBD1,-,TRBV6-5,CASSWETGGAGELFF,TGTGCCAGCAGTTGGGAGACAGGGGGCGCCGGGGAGCTGTTTTTT
TRBJ1-1,-,-,TRBV28,CASSSQGWNTEAFF,TGTGCCAGCAGTTCACAGGGTTGGAACACTGAAGCTTTCTTT
TRBJ2-3,-,-,TRBV15,CATSRTDGLDTQYF,TGTGCCACCAGCAGAACCGACGGGTTGGATACGCAGTATTTT
TRBJ1-2,-,-,TRBV12-5,CASGLNTGEGGYGYTF,TGTGCTAGTGGTTTAAATACAGGAGAGGGAGGCTATGGCTACACCTTC
TRBJ1-1,TRBD1,-,TRBV30,CAWAGTENTEAFF,TGTGCCTGGGCCGGGACAGAAAACACTGAAGCTTTCTTT
TRBJ2-2,-,-,TRBV5-1,CASSLWGREGGELFF,TGCGCCAGCAGCTTGTGGGGGCGCGAGGGCGGGGAGCTGTTTTTT
TRBJ1-1,TRBD1,once,TRBV7-2,CASNRDRLNTEAFF,TGTGCCAGCAACAGGGACAGGTTGAACACTGAAGCTTTCTTT
TRBJ1-4,TRBD1,few,TRBV19,CASSKGQATNEKLFF,TGTGCCAGTAGTAAAGGACAGGCAACTAATGAAAAACTGTTTTTT